This TCR beta chain originates from a study of cytomegalovirus exposure and HLA in healthy donors. At the level of the study: Clustering assigned about four fifths of the approximately 370 genotyped donors to the Caucasian-associated ancestry cluster.

J lost 7 bases, V lost 0 bases, and 11 bases had no gene match. The CDR3 covers 17 residues. Per germline, CDR1 LGHNA and CDR2 YNFKEQ. On this clone itself: Its specificity is unknown.

13 Jbeta primers and 60 Vbeta primers were used for the PCR. TCRdb's copy holds only in-frame clones and misses some; the assay was immunoSEQ multiplex PCR. The sample consists of about 120,000 clones, under 80% of them appearing once. Findings and caveats of the study: Later genetic work tied a missense DCLRE1C variant to beta-chain V and J trimming.

Sequenced material: PBMCs. The chain combines TRBV4-2 with TRBJ2-2; 7 bases align to TRBD2. This TCR came from a man aged 60 to 75 in good health and CMV-seropositive. This CDR3 reads CASSQELAGLRIGELFF. In DNA form, the CDR3 reads TGTGCCAGCAGCCAAGAATTGGCGGGACTAAGGATCGGGGAGCTGTTTTTT.